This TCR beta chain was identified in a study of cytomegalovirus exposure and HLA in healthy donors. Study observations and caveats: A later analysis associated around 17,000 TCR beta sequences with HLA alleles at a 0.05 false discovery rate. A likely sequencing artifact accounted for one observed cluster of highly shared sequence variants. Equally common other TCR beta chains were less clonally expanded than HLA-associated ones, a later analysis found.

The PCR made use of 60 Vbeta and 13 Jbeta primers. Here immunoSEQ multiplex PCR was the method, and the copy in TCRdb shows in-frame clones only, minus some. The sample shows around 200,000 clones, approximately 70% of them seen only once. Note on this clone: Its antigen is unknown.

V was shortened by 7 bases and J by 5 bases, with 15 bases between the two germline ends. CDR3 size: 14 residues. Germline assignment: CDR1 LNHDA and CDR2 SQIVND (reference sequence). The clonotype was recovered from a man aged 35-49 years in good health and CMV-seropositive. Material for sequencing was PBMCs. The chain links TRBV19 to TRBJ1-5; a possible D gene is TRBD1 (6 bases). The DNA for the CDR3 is TGTGCCAGTAACGGCGGGGGGCGACATCAGCCCCAGCATTTT. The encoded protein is CASNGGGRHQPQHF.